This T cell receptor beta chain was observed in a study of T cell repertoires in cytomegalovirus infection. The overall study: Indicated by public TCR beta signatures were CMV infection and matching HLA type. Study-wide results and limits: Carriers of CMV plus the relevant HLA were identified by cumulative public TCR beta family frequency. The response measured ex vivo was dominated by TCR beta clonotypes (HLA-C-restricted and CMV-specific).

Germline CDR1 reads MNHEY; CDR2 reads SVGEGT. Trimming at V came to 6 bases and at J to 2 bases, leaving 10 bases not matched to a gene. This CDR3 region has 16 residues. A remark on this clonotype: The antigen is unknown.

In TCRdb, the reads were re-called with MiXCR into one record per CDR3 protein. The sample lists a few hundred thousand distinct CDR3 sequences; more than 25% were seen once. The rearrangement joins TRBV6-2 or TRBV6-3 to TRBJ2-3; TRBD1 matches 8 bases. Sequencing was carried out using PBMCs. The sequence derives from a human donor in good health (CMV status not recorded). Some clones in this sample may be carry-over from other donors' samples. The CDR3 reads CASSSDRGSFTDTQYF. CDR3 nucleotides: TGTGCCAGCAGCAGTGACAGGGGATCCTTCACAGATACGCAGTATTTT.